This T cell receptor beta chain was obtained from a study of T-cell reconstitution after alpha-beta-depleted transplantation in children (dated by TCRdb to 2016 to 2017). Regarding the study in general: T-cell immune reconstitution after TCRalphabeta/CD19-depleted allogeneic hematopoietic cell transplantation in children was quantitatively tracked in the study by means of TCR repertoire profiling.

Points on this clonotype: The target of this receptor is not known. No per-base quality is available; no much larger clone lies one base away.

General conclusions and limits of the study: In some patients, high TCRbeta diversity at day 60 was attributed to recipient T cells and intrathymic progenitors that had survived conditioning. Over the following months the frequencies of hyperexpanded clones went down, and after one year T-cell counts and TCRbeta diversity were mostly credited to newly produced T cells. About two months after transplant, the apparently early recovery of alphabetaT-cell counts reportedly depended on just several hundred clones that had expanded rapidly and came from non-depleted graft cells.

The treatment or condition label for this specimen denotes: allogeneic hematopoietic cell transplantation with graft depleted of TCRalphabeta T cells and CD19 B cells. The transplant recipients were children given TCRalphabeta/CD19-depleted allogeneic hematopoietic cell grafts. The CDR3 sequence holds 16 residues, the cysteine and phenylalanine included. Left in the record is the CDR3 DNA by itself, 48 bases read in frame from the first base. Germline trimming amounts to 8 bases on V and 7 bases on J, with 11 as the count of junction bases outside the gene matches. For CDR1 and CDR2, the germline V gene lists MNHEY and SVGAGI. Receptor amplification or capture employed PCR. Sequencing was performed on an Illumina HiSeq 2500. TCR library preparation used molecular barcoding, with unique molecular identifiers applied to normalize quantification of the TCRbeta repertoire. The raw public reads went through TCRdb reprocessing: fastp at Q25, MiXCR clone calling, in-frame beta chains kept. Every CDR3 protein is listed once, alongside the most common genes and DNA of its rows. For this sample there are around 450,000 distinct CDR3 sequences; around 15% appear just once. Over 25% of the sample is in the top ten clones.

This clonotype was obtained from a boy younger than two who had a stem cell transplant for Wiskott-Aldrich syndrome, so the T cells may come from the graft donor. The source was PBMCs, mostly from graft donor cells, collected 360 days after TCRalphabeta/CD19-depleted stem cell transplant. The rearrangement combines TRBV6-5 with TRBJ2-1, with TRBD2 identical over 13 junction bases. The nucleotide sequence is TGTGCCAGCCCGAAACTAGCGGGAGGGCCGGGAAATGAGCAGTTCTTC. It specifies CASPKLAGGPGNEQFF.